Listed below are T cell receptor beta chains from one sample, sequenced in a study of blood T cell repertoires in COVID-19. Assay: immunoSEQ multiplex PCR; the TCRdb copy retains only in-frame clones and omits some. The sample contains over 200,000 clones, approximately 84% of which appear only once. Sequences were obtained from PBMCs or T cells enriched from blood (not recorded which). Every receptor here comes from a man between 60 and 75 years old who had recovered from COVID-19. The CDR3 runs from the conserved cysteine through the conserved F or W. The order of the fields is clone size, D gene, J gene, V gene, CDR3 DNA, CDR3 protein. D genes are given only for firm matches. Only some rows state a clone size, as once, few, many or a class for expanded clones.

abundance: once; d_gene: TRBD2; j_gene: TRBJ2-1; v_gene: TRBV5-4; CDR3nt: TGTGCCAGCAGCTTACTTACTAGCGGGGGAATCAATGAGCAGTTCTTC; CDR3aa: CASSLLTSGGINEQFF
abundance: .; d_gene: TRBD1; j_gene: TRBJ2-4; v_gene: TRBV11-2; CDR3nt: TGTGCCAGCAGCTTAGGACAGGGCGTGGGCATTCAGTACTTC; CDR3aa: CASSLGQGVGIQYF
abundance: .; d_gene: .; j_gene: TRBJ1-6; v_gene: TRBV18; CDR3nt: TGTGCCAGCTCACCAGGGGGCCTTAATGATTCACCCCTCCACTTT; CDR3aa: CASSPGGLNDSPLHF
abundance: .; d_gene: .; j_gene: TRBJ1-4; v_gene: TRBV15; CDR3nt: TGTGCCACCAGCAGAGATCGGGGGGCCGGTAATGAAAAACTGTTTTTT; CDR3aa: CATSRDRGAGNEKLFF
abundance: .; d_gene: TRBD1; j_gene: TRBJ1-2; v_gene: TRBV19; CDR3nt: TGTGCCAGTAGTATTGGCCAGGGGGCGCGCGGCTACACCTTC; CDR3aa: CASSIGQGARGYTF
abundance: few; d_gene: TRBD2; j_gene: TRBJ2-2; v_gene: TRBV10-3; CDR3nt: TGTGCCATCAGACCGGGGACTAGCGGTTCGTCCGGGGAGCTGTTTTTT; CDR3aa: CAIRPGTSGSSGELFF
abundance: .; d_gene: .; j_gene: TRBJ1-3; v_gene: TRBV7-8; CDR3nt: TGTGCCAGCAGCTTAGCGCCACAGGGTTACTCTGGAAACACCATATATTTT; CDR3aa: CASSLAPQGYSGNTIYF
abundance: .; d_gene: .; j_gene: TRBJ2-2; v_gene: TRBV28; CDR3nt: TGTGCCAGCAGACTGGGACACCCCGGGGAGCTGTTTTTT; CDR3aa: CASRLGHPGELFF
abundance: .; d_gene: .; j_gene: TRBJ1-5; v_gene: TRBV7-2; CDR3nt: TGTGCCAGCAGCTTATGGACATCGAGCGATCAGCCCCAGCATTTT; CDR3aa: CASSLWTSSDQPQHF
abundance: .; d_gene: TRBD1; j_gene: TRBJ1-2; v_gene: TRBV6-2/TRBV6-3; CDR3nt: TGTGCCAGCAGCCCATACAGGGGCCGAGGCTACACCTTC; CDR3aa: CASSPYRGRGYTF
abundance: .; d_gene: .; j_gene: TRBJ1-5; v_gene: TRBV6-5; CDR3nt: TGTGCCAGCAGCGGGGAGGTGGGTGGTCAGCCCCAGCATTTT; CDR3aa: CASSGEVGGQPQHF
abundance: .; d_gene: .; j_gene: TRBJ1-1; v_gene: TRBV19; CDR3nt: TGTGCCAGTAGTATTGCGGGCGCGGGCACTGAAGCTTTCTTT; CDR3aa: CASSIAGAGTEAFF
abundance: once; d_gene: TRBD2; j_gene: TRBJ2-1; v_gene: TRBV7-3; CDR3nt: TGTGCCAGCAGTCTAGCGGGGGGCGGTGAGCAGTTCTTC; CDR3aa: CASSLAGGGEQFF
abundance: .; d_gene: .; j_gene: TRBJ1-1; v_gene: TRBV6-2/TRBV6-3; CDR3nt: TGTGCCAGCAGTCAGCACCTGCCAGGGGTGAACACTGAAGCTTTCTTT; CDR3aa: CASSQHLPGVNTEAFF
abundance: once; d_gene: TRBD1; j_gene: TRBJ2-7; v_gene: TRBV2; CDR3nt: TGTGCCAGCAGGACCGTACAGGGGCAGTTTGGCGAGCAGTACTTC; CDR3aa: CASRTVQGQFGEQYF
abundance: .; d_gene: TRBD1; j_gene: TRBJ1-3; v_gene: TRBV19; CDR3nt: TGTGCCAGTAGAGACAGGGATATCTCTGGAAACACCATATATTTT; CDR3aa: CASRDRDISGNTIYF
abundance: once; d_gene: TRBD1; j_gene: TRBJ1-3; v_gene: TRBV19; CDR3nt: TGTGCCAGTAGTGTGACAGGGGCTGGAAACACCATATATTTT; CDR3aa: CASSVTGAGNTIYF
abundance: .; d_gene: TRBD1; j_gene: TRBJ2-2; v_gene: TRBV5-5; CDR3nt: TGTGCCAGCAGCTGGGACAGACCCACCGGGGAGCTGTTTTTT; CDR3aa: CASSWDRPTGELFF
abundance: once; d_gene: TRBD1; j_gene: TRBJ1-5; v_gene: TRBV19; CDR3nt: TGTGCCAGTAGTTCGAAAATCAGGGGGCCCCAGCCCCAGCATTTT; CDR3aa: CASSSKIRGPQPQHF
abundance: .; d_gene: .; j_gene: TRBJ1-2; v_gene: TRBV13; CDR3nt: TGTGCCAGCAGCTTAAGTCGGTTCTATGGCTACACCTTC; CDR3aa: CASSLSRFYGYTF
abundance: once; d_gene: .; j_gene: TRBJ1-1; v_gene: TRBV2; CDR3nt: TGTGCCAGCAGTGAATTTCAGGGGTTAACTGAAGCTTTCTTT; CDR3aa: CASSEFQGLTEAFF
abundance: .; d_gene: .; j_gene: TRBJ2-5; v_gene: TRBV7-2; CDR3nt: TGTGCCAGCAGCTTAGCTCTTCAGGGACAAGAGACCCAGTACTTC; CDR3aa: CASSLALQGQETQYF
abundance: .; d_gene: TRBD1; j_gene: TRBJ1-2; v_gene: TRBV19; CDR3nt: TGTGCCAGCACCACGTACACAGGGGGATATGGCTACACCTTC; CDR3aa: CASTTYTGGYGYTF
abundance: .; d_gene: .; j_gene: TRBJ2-3; v_gene: TRBV7-9; CDR3nt: TGTGCCAGCAGCTTCTCCGGGAACACAGATACGCAGTATTTT; CDR3aa: CASSFSGNTDTQYF